A single sample gave rise to the 20 T cell receptor beta chains below, sequenced in a study of T cells expressing NK-cell markers. From the 5' RACE reads, TCRdb lists one entry per CDR3 protein and no DNA. The sample table includes some 410,000 distinct CDR3 sequences. The material sequenced was blood T cells: a sorted CD56 or NKG2C T cell subset, CD4+ or CD8+ T cells, or bulk PBMC T cells (not recorded which). These receptors all stem from a woman aged 18 to 75 in good health.

V gene TRBV5-1 combines with J gene TRBJ2-7; the D call from TCRdb, TRBD2, cannot be confirmed without DNA. CDR1 is SGHRS and CDR2 is YFSETQ in the germline V gene. The CDR3 loop spans 14 amino acids. CDR3 sequence reads: CASSDGLSHYEQYF.

The CDR3: CASGTGGFNEQFF. J is TRBJ2-1 and V is TRBV5-1; the D call of TRBD1 rests on TCRdb alone, since no DNA is present to check it. There are 13 residues in the CDR3. Germline values: CDR1 SGHRS, CDR2 YFSETQ.

CDR3 in amino acids: CASSPQGSDQPQHF. This chain connects TRBV18 to TRBJ1-5; TCRdb's assignment of TRBD1 cannot be checked, as there is no DNA. Germline CDR1 is KGHSH and CDR2 is LQKENI. This CDR3 spans 14 amino acids.

V usage is TRBV6-1 and J usage is TRBJ1-6; no DNA is available, so the TRBD1 call from TCRdb remains unchecked. From germline, CDR1 is MNHNS and CDR2 SASEGT. This CDR3 contains 15 residues. Here the CDR3 reads CASRPRTGGDSPLHF.

The chain combines TRBV12-3 or TRBV12-4 with TRBJ2-2. This CDR3 is 13 amino acids long. The chain's CDR3 is CASRNLVIGELFF.

This rearrangement joins TRBV20-1 to TRBJ2-7; the D call of TRBD1 rests on TCRdb alone, since no DNA is present to check it. This CDR3 contains 15 residues. Germline CDR1 DFQATT, CDR2 SNEGSKA (reference sequence). CDR3 loop: CSAAGTGGSSYEQYF.

The chain employs TRBV20-1 and TRBJ2-5; without DNA, the TCRdb call of TRBD2 cannot be checked. This CDR3 spans 14 amino acids. CDR1 DFQATT and CDR2 SNEGSKA come from the germline V gene (reference sequence). The CDR3 region is CSARPAGARETQYF.

The chain carries TRBV28 and TRBJ2-3; the TRBD1 assignment by TCRdb is unverifiable without DNA. The germline V gene has CDR1 MDHEN and CDR2 SYDVKM. This CDR3 contains 16 residues. CDR3 amino acids: CASSPRQGFGTDTQYF. Combining the CDR3 with reference TRBV28 and TRBJ2-3 gives the whole variable domain DVKVTQSSRYLVKRTGEKVFLECVQDMDHENMFWYRQDPGLGLRLIYFSYDVKMKEKGDIPEGYSVSREKKERFSLILESASTNQTSMYLCASSPRQGFGTDTQYFGPGTRLTVL.

This chain links TRBV28 with TRBJ1-4; the TCRdb D gene call, TRBD1, has no DNA to confirm it. Germline-derived CDR1 and CDR2 are MDHEN and SYDVKM. There are 13 residues in the CDR3. The CDR3 loop reads CASSYRGQEQGAF.

This chain connects TRBV11-2 to TRBJ2-3; as DNA is missing, the TRBD1 call by TCRdb cannot be tested. The CDR3 spans 14 residues. Germline-derived CDR1 and CDR2 are SGHAT and FQNNGV. CDR3 sequence: CASRKLGVTDTQYF.

V usage is TRBV7-3 and J usage is TRBJ1-1; TCRdb names TRBD1, which stays unverified in the absence of DNA. Germline V gene lookup returns CDR1 SGHTA and CDR2 FQGTGA. This CDR3 has 15 amino acids. Here the CDR3 reads CASSPPGQAYSEAFF. Based on the CDR3 plus reference TRBV7-3 and TRBJ1-1, the full variable domain is GAGVSQTPSNKVTEKGKYVELRCDPISGHTALYWYRQSLGQGPEFLIYFQGTGAADDSGLPNDRFFAVRPEGSVSTLKIQRTERGDSAVYLCASSPPGQAYSEAFFGQGTRLTVV.

This chain links TRBV3-1 with TRBJ1-6; TCRdb gives TRBD1 as the D gene, but with no DNA this cannot be confirmed. The germline V gene encodes CDR1 LGHDT and CDR2 YNNKEL (reference sequence). The CDR3 has 15 amino acids. The chain's CDR3 is CASSQAGTGGSPLHF.

This chain connects TRBV12-3 or TRBV12-4 to TRBJ2-7; TCRdb names TRBD1, which stays unverified in the absence of DNA. This CDR3 is built from 14 residues. The CDR3 sequence: CASSPQSGGYEQYF.

This CDR3 is CASSLVAAAGGGYGYTF. The rearrangement uses TRBV12-3 or TRBV12-4 and TRBJ1-2. The length of the CDR3 is 17 residues.

The genes are TRBV11-2 and TRBJ1-3; there is no DNA to check the TCRdb D call of TRBD1. The CDR3 sequence is 15 residues long. CDR1 SGHAT and CDR2 FQNNGV come from the germline V gene. The CDR3 sequence: CASSYIRGSGNTIYF.

This chain connects TRBV28 to TRBJ2-3; TCRdb designates TRBD1, a call that cannot be tested without DNA. Germline CDR1 MDHEN, CDR2 SYDVKM. This CDR3 spans 14 amino acids. CDR3 sequence: CASRETGGTDTQYF.

The chain carries TRBV19 and TRBJ2-1. The germline CDR1 and CDR2 sequences are LNHDA and SQIVND (reference sequence). This CDR3 has 14 residues. The CDR3 loop is CASTAVISYNEQFF.

V gene TRBV12-3 or TRBV12-4 combines with J gene TRBJ1-1; TCRdb proposes TRBD1, but this gene call is untestable without DNA. The CDR3 totals 17 residues. This CDR3 is CASSSGTGRSRNTEAFF.

The rearrangement links TRBV5-1 to TRBJ1-2; the TCRdb call, TRBD1, lacks DNA for checking. The CDR3 spans 15 residues. The V gene's germline CDR1 is SGHRS and CDR2 YFSETQ. The CDR3 loop is CASSLESSLGGGYTF.

The J gene is TRBJ1-2, the V gene TRBV25-1; TCRdb returns TRBD1, unconfirmable since there is no DNA. The germline V gene has CDR1 MGHDK and CDR2 SYGVNS. This CDR3 is 13 amino acids long. The CDR3 is CASSEGGGYGYTF.